This record concerns one T cell receptor beta chain sequence. Its antigen is undetermined. Time point described: persistent/refractory GD, antithyroid drugs over 5 years with positive TRAb. After RNA was extracted from PBMCs, the TCR library was made from it. The source of the sample is a study of regulatory T cells in long-lasting Graves disease. Study-level background: Disease was considered persistent Graves' disease after over 5 years of antithyroid drugs (with positive TSH receptor antibodies).

The CDR3 is made up of 17 amino acids. The V and J ends lost 5 bases and 1 base, in that order; junction bases with no gene match: 11. CDR1 and CDR2 (germline): MNHNS, SASEGT. Overall study results and limits: Relative to new patients (966), persistent patients exhibited greater sharing of public clonotypes (around 2,500). Accuracy may have suffered from the small sample size. Newly diagnosed disease favored TRBV20-1 and TRBJ2-1 over persistent disease.

Both iRepertoire HTBI primers and Arm-PCR of CDR3 regions were used to build the TCR beta libraries. Each CDR3 protein gets one entry after TCRdb re-called the multiplex PCR reads with MiXCR. The table shows roughly 500,000 distinct CDR3 sequences, with about 20% occurring only once. Source: peripheral blood mononuclear cells (PBMCs), taken when the disease was refractory, from a patient treated with antithyroid drugs. The chain joins TRBV6-1 to TRBJ1-5; 7 bases fit TRBD1. This TCR was sampled from a female donor with Graves disease. The CDR3 bases are TGTGCCAGCAGTACAATCCGGTCACAGGGGAGCAATCAGCCCCAGCATTTT. This sequence encodes CASSTIRSQGSNQPQHF.